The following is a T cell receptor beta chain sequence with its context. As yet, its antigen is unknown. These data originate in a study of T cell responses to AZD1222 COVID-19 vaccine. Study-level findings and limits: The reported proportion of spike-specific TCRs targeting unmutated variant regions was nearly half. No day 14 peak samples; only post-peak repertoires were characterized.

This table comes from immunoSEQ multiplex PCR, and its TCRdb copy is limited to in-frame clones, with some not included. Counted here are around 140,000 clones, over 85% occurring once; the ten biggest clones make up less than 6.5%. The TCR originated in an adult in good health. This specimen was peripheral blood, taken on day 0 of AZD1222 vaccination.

CDR3 nucleotide sequence: TGTGCCAGCAGCGGGGCAGACTATCAGCCCCAGCATTTT. It yields the protein CASSGADYQPQHF. The chain uses TRBV25-1 and TRBJ1-5; the D gene is possibly TRBD1 (5 bases). From germline, CDR1 is MGHDK and CDR2 SYGVNS. The CDR3 is 13 amino acids. The V end lost 6 bases, the J end lost 5 bases, and 11 bases lay between the germline ends.